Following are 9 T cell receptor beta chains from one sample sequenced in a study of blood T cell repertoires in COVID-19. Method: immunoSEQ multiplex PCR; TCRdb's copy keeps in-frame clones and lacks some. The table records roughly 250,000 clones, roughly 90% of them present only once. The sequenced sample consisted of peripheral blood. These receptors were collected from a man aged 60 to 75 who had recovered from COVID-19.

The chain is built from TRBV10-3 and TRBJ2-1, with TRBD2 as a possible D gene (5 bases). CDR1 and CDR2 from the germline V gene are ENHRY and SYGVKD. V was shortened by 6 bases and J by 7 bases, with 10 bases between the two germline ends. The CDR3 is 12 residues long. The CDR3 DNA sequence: TGTGCCATCAGCGGACGGGGAAATGAGCAGTTCTTC. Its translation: CAISGRGNEQFF.

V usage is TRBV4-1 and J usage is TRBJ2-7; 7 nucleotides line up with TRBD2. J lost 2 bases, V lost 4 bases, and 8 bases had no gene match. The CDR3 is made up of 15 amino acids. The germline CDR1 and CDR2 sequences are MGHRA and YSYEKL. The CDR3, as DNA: TGCGCCAGCAGCCTTCCGGGGGGACCCACCTACGAGCAGTACTTC. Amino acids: CASSLPGGPTYEQYF.

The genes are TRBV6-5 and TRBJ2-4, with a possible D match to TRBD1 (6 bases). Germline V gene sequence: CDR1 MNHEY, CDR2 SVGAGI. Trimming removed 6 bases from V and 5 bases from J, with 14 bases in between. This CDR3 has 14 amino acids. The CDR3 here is CASSRGKGENIQYF. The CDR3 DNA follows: TGTGCCAGCAGCCGTGGGAAGGGGGAAAACATTCAGTACTTC.

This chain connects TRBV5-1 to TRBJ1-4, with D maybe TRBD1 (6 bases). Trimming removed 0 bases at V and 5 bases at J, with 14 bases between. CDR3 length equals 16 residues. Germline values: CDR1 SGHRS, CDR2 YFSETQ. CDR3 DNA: TGCGCCAGCAGCTTGGAGGGCCCCCAGGGGAATGAAAAACTGTTTTTT. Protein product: CASSLEGPQGNEKLFF.

In DNA, the CDR3 is TGTGCCAGCAGTTTAAAAGGTTGGGCGAACTATGGCTACACCTTC. Its translation is CASSLKGWANYGYTF. This chain connects TRBV27 to TRBJ1-2; D remains unclear. Germline loops: CDR1 MNHEY, CDR2 SMNVEV (reference sequence). Between the trimmed V and J ends, which lost 2 bases and 2 bases, there was a span of 12 bases. This CDR3 is built from 15 residues.

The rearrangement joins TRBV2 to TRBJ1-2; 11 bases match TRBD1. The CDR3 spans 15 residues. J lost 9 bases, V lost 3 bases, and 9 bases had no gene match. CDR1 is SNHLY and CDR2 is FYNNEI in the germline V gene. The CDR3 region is CASSDIMDRGRSYTF. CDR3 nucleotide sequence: TGTGCCAGCAGTGATATCATGGACAGGGGGCGTAGCTACACCTTC.

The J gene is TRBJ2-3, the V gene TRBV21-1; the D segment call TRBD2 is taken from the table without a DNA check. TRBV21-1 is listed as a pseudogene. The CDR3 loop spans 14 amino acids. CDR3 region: CASSKGQRPDTQYF. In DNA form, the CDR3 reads TGTGCCAGCAGCAAAGGGCAGCGTCCAGATACGCAGTATTTT.

DNA for the CDR3: TGTGCCAGCAGCCAAGTCGGGAGTAGCGCCTATGGCTACACCTTC. Amino acid sequence: CASSQVGSSAYGYTF. The V call is TRBV3-1 (or the pseudogene TRBV3-2), the J call TRBJ1-2; D call uncertain. The V and J ends lost 1 base and 4 bases respectively, with 13 bases between them. Germline loops: CDR1 LGHDT, CDR2 YNNKEL (reference sequence). The CDR3 has 15 residues.

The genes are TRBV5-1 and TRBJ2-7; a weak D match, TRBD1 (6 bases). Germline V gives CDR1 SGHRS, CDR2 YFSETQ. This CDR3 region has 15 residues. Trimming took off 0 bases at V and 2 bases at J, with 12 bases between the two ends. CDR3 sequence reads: CASSLAATGPYEQYF. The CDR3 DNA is TGCGCCAGCAGCTTGGCCGCGACAGGACCCTACGAGCAGTACTTC.